This T cell receptor (beta chain) was recovered during a study of early T cells in non-severe SARS-CoV-2 infection. Across the study: Whole-blood bulk RNA, unsorted, was sequenced, and chains were unpaired.

Researchers tagged individual cDNA molecules with unique molecular identifiers. One entry per CDR3 protein, called by TCRdb with MiXCR from the 5' RACE reads. Counted here are approximately 120,000 distinct CDR3 sequences, about 15% occurring once; the ten biggest clones make up just over 20%. The CDR3 runs to 15 residues. Germline lookup yields CDR1 SGHDN and CDR2 FVKESK. V shed 2 bases and J shed 0 bases, with 10 bases lying between them. V usage is TRBV14 and J usage is TRBJ1-2; D gene uncertain. This TCR came from an adult who was a healthcare worker with PCR-confirmed SARS-CoV-2 infection or an uninfected control (not recorded which). The sequenced material came from whole blood. The CDR3 DNA is TGTGCCAGCAGCCAATTGGGTTCAGCTAACTATGGCTACACCTTC. Its protein is CASSQLGSANYGYTF.